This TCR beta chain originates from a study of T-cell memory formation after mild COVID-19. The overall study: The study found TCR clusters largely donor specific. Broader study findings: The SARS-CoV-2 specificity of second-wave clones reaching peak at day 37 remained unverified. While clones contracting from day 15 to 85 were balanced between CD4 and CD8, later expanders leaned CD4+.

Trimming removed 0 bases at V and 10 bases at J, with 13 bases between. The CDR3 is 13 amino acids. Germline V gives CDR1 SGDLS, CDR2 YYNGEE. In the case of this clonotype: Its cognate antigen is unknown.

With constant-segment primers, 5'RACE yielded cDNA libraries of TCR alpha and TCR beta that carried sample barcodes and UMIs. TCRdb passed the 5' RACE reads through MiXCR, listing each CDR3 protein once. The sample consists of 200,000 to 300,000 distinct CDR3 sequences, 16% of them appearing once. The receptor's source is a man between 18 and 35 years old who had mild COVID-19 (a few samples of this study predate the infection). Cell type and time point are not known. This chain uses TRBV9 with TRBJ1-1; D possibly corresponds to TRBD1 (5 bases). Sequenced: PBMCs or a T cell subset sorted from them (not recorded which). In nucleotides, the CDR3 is TGTGCCAGCAGCGTAGATGGGGACTCAGGAGCTTTCTTT. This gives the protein CASSVDGDSGAFF. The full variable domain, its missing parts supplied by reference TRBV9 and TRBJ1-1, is DSGVTQTPKHLITATGQRVTLRCSPRSGDLSVYWYQQSLDQGLQFLIQYYNGEERAKGNILERFSAQQFPDLHSELNLSSLELGDSALYFCASSVDGDSGAFFGQGTRLTVV.